A single sample gave rise to the 13 T cell receptor beta chains below, sequenced in a study of CD8 T cells in Susac syndrome. Random hexamers served to reverse transcribe about 0.5 to 1 ug RNA. TCRdb recomputed calls from the immunoSEQ multiplex PCR reads with MiXCR, one row per CDR3 protein. The sample lists under 200,000 distinct CDR3 sequences, about 94% occurring once. Sequenced sample: CD4+ T cells from PBMCs. Source of these receptors: a human donor in good health.

The CDR3 sequence is CAWSGLAGRSSYEQYF. The CDR3 coding sequence is TGTGCCTGGAGTGGGCTAGCGGGAAGGAGCTCCTACGAGCAGTACTTC. The rearrangement uses TRBV30 and TRBJ2-7; 9 bases are a match to TRBD2. Germline CDR1 reads GTSNPN; CDR2 reads SVGIG (reference sequence). V was pared by 1 base and J by 0 bases, with 7 bases of the junction left unmatched. CDR3 length equals 16 residues.

The rearrangement joins TRBV20-1 to TRBJ1-1; D remains ambiguous. Per germline, CDR1 DFQATT and CDR2 SNEGSKA (reference sequence). Trimming shortened V by 3 bases and J by 3 bases, and 11 bases separated the two germline ends. The CDR3 spans 13 residues. The CDR3 spells CSASSGADTEAFF. The CDR3 DNA reads as TGCAGTGCTAGTAGCGGCGCGGACACTGAAGCTTTCTTT.

The genes are TRBV6-2 or TRBV6-3 and TRBJ1-1; unclear D gene. CDR3 length: 12 residues. The ends were cut back, 6 bases at V and 3 bases at J, with 8 bases in the middle. Looked up from germline, CDR1 is MNHEY and CDR2 is SVGEGT. This CDR3 is CASRPWDTEAFF. The CDR3 DNA reads TGTGCCAGCAGACCTTGGGACACTGAAGCTTTCTTT.

The chain is built from TRBV11-2 and TRBJ2-1; tentatively, D is TRBD1 (6 bases). Trimming pared 5 bases from V and 5 bases from J, leaving 16 bases between. There are 15 residues in the CDR3. The V gene's germline CDR1 is SGHAT and CDR2 FQNNGV. The CDR3 nucleotides are TGTGCCAGCAGCACCCTTAGGGGGAAAGACAATGAGCAGTTCTTC. Encoded protein: CASSTLRGKDNEQFF.

The V call is TRBV9, the J call TRBJ2-7; D is possibly TRBD1 (6 bases). Germline CDR1 is SGDLS and CDR2 is YYNGEE. This CDR3 spans 13 amino acids. The V and J ends lost 4 bases and 4 bases respectively, with 12 bases between them. CDR3 loop: CASSIQDSYEQYF. CDR3 sequence (DNA): TGTGCCAGCAGCATTCAGGACAGTTACGAGCAGTACTTC.

The V call is TRBV20-1, the J call TRBJ2-7; D not resolved. Germline V lookup: CDR1 DFQATT, CDR2 SNEGSKA (reference sequence). CDR3 length: 11 amino acids. Trimming removed 7 bases from V and 2 bases from J, with 9 bases in between. The CDR3 spells CSGGSTYEQYF. The CDR3 nucleotides read TGCAGTGGAGGCAGTACCTACGAGCAGTACTTC.

This clonotype appeared a single time. This chain connects TRBV3-1 to TRBJ1-1; a weak D match, TRBD1 (5 bases). The CDR3 covers 13 residues. V dropped 3 bases and J dropped 2 bases, with 7 bases sitting between them. The germline V gene has CDR1 LGHDT and CDR2 YNNKEL (reference sequence). CDR3 nucleotides: TGTGCCAGCAGCCACGACAGTAACACTGAAGCTTTCTTT. This translates into CASSHDSNTEAFF.

V gene TRBV23-1 combines with J gene TRBJ2-2; 9 bases agree with TRBD1. TRBV23-1 qualifies as an ORF whose function is uncertain. CDR3 size: 17 residues. V lost 4 bases to trimming and J lost 2 bases; unmatched junction nucleotides: 8. The CDR3 spells CASSRTGGAGNTGELFF. DNA for the CDR3: TGCGCCAGCAGTCGCACAGGGGGCGCCGGTAACACCGGGGAGCTGTTTTTT.

CDR3 sequence reads: CASSQAVSPLHF. The CDR3 DNA reads TGTGCCAGCAGCCAAGCGGTGTCACCCCTCCACTTT. J is TRBJ1-6 and V is TRBV3-1; D unresolved. Germline assignment: CDR1 LGHDT and CDR2 YNNKEL (reference sequence). V lost 1 base, J lost 10 bases, and 5 bases lay in between. This CDR3 has 12 residues.

The chain couples TRBV29-1 to TRBJ1-2; 9 bases fit TRBD1. This CDR3 has 12 residues. Germline V CDR1 and CDR2: SQVTM, ANQGSEA. V trimming: 7 bases; J trimming: 7 bases; junction bases outside the gene matches: 7. CDR3 DNA sequence: TGCAGCGGGGGACAGGGAAGAAGTGGCTACACCTTC. Its translation: CSGGQGRSGYTF.

The gene calls are TRBV7-9 and TRBJ2-3; D ambiguous. CDR1 is SEHNR and CDR2 is FQNEAQ in the germline V gene (reference sequence). This CDR3 spans 13 amino acids. Between the trimmed V and J ends, which lost 5 bases and 4 bases, there was a span of 10 bases. In DNA form, the CDR3 reads TGTGCCAGCAGCCCTTCCGGGCCAGATACGCAGTATTTT. Translated, it gives CASSPSGPDTQYF.

The chain couples TRBV7-2 to TRBJ2-7, with TRBD1 as a possible D gene (6 bases). The CDR3 extends over 13 amino acids. CDR1 is SGHTA, CDR2 FQGNSA, per germline. The ends were cut back, 5 bases at V and 3 bases at J, with 11 bases in the middle. The CDR3 is CASSADRIYEQYF. The CDR3 bases are TGTGCCAGCAGCGCCGACAGGATCTACGAGCAGTACTTC.

J is TRBJ2-5 and V is TRBV4-3; TRBD1 matches at 7 bases. The germline V gene encodes CDR1 LGHNA and CDR2 YSLEER. This CDR3 is built from 16 residues. The J segment lost 5 bases and the V segment lost 4 bases, leaving 13 bases of the junction unmatched. CDR3 sequence reads: CASSLQIRQGGETQYF. For the CDR3, the DNA is TGCGCCAGCAGCCTCCAGATACGACAGGGTGGGGAGACCCAGTACTTC.